This T cell receptor beta chain originates from a study of post-analysis software for immune sequencing data. At the level of the study: Disease trajectories encompassed relapsing-remitting, secondary progressive and progressive-relapsing multiple sclerosis. Study-wide points: Elevated frequency relative to controls characterized several TRBV segments in patients, TRBV5-6, TRBV5-1 and TRBV20-1 among them. Same-batch samples co-clustered strongly by F measure.

Built from TCR beta cDNA, the libraries had unique molecular identifiers in them. Some 500,000 cDNA molecules were recovered from an input of roughly 0.85 to 10 million T cells. In TCRdb, the PCR reads were re-called with MiXCR into one record per CDR3 protein. The sample comprises over 250,000 distinct CDR3 sequences, 35% to 40% of which are singletons, and less than 6% rests with the top ten. CDR1 and CDR2 from the germline V gene are DFQATT and SNEGSKA (reference sequence). V shed 1 base, J shed 8 bases, and the junction held 10 bases outside the gene matches. CDR3 length: 15 amino acids. Many counts were recorded for this clonotype. Its antigen is not identified.

Sequencing input: blood. The sequence was collected from a girl aged 10 to 17 with multiple sclerosis. The chain recombines TRBV20-1 with TRBJ1-2; TRBD1 agrees at 10 bases. The CDR3: CSARVAGTGVAGYTF. As DNA, the CDR3 is TGCAGTGCTAGAGTTGCCGGGACAGGGGTGGCAGGCTACACCTTC.